This TCR beta chain originates from a study of T cells in Graves' hyperthyroidism and ophthalmopathy. RNA transcripts provided the source from which TCR beta CDR3 regions were amplified. TCR CDR3 underwent first-round RT-PCR with the HTBI primer set. TCRdb re-derived calls from the multiplex PCR reads in MiXCR, one entry per CDR3 protein. The profile covers 200,000 to 250,000 distinct CDR3 sequences, with about 24% appearing a single time and around 40% taken by the ten largest. This clonotype was detected many times. The germline CDR1 and CDR2 sequences are LNHDA and SQIVND (reference sequence). V was shortened by 2 bases and J by 2 bases, with 13 bases between the two germline ends. The CDR3 is made up of 15 amino acids.

Sequenced sample: blood. The chain has TRBV19 and TRBJ2-7; D is unresolved. The clonotype comes from a woman aged 40 to 55 with Graves' ophthalmopathy. In nucleotides, the CDR3 is TGTGCCAGTAGTATATCTTCGGGCAGTCCCTACGAGCAGTACTTC. It codes for CASSISSGSPYEQYF.